One and the same sample provided the 20 T cell receptor beta chains below, sequenced in a study of T cell responses to AZD1222 COVID-19 vaccine. The table came from immunoSEQ multiplex PCR; TCRdb's copy has only in-frame clones and leaves some out. Of 140,000 to 150,000 clones listed, 90% to 95% are singletons. The source was peripheral blood, collected after recovery from COVID-19. Receptors were obtained from an adult who had recovered from COVID-19.

The rearrangement joins TRBV19 to TRBJ2-2; D perhaps matches TRBD2 (5 bases). This CDR3 has 13 residues. V lost 6 bases to trimming and J lost 5 bases, with 10 bases between them. The germline gives CDR1 LNHDA, CDR2 SQIVND (reference sequence). The CDR3 sequence is CASRGDETGELFF. In nucleotides, the CDR3 is TGTGCCAGTAGGGGAGACGAAACCGGGGAGCTGTTTTTT.

The chain links TRBV7-9 to TRBJ1-1, with D hard to call. V dropped 3 bases and J dropped 4 bases, with 9 bases sitting between them. The CDR3 runs to 13 residues. From germline, CDR1 is SEHNR and CDR2 FQNEAQ (reference sequence). This chain's CDR3 is CASSFRVGTEAFF. The DNA for the CDR3 is TGTGCCAGCAGCTTTCGGGTGGGCACTGAAGCTTTCTTT. The whole variable domain, filled in from reference TRBV7-9 and TRBJ1-1, reads DTGVSQNPRHKITKRGQNVTFRCDPISEHNRLYWYRQTLGQGPEFLTYFQNEAQLEKSRLLSDRFSAERPKGSFSTLEIQRTEQGDSAMYLCASSFRVGTEAFFGQGTRLTVV.

The rearrangement joins TRBV25-1 to TRBJ1-6; D might be TRBD1 (5 bases). V was shortened by 1 base and J by 10 bases, with 11 bases between the two germline ends. The CDR3 is 14 residues long. Germline assignment: CDR1 MGHDK and CDR2 SYGVNS. This CDR3 is CASSEWGVDSPLHF. In nucleotides, the CDR3 is TGTGCCAGCAGTGAATGGGGCGTGGACTCACCCCTCCACTTT.

This chain connects TRBV13 to TRBJ2-1; 7 bases are shared with TRBD2. The V gene end was trimmed by 5 bases and the J gene end by 0 bases; junction bases not matched to a gene: 4. Germline V gives CDR1 PRHDT, CDR2 FYEKMQ (reference sequence). The CDR3 contains 15 residues. In DNA, the CDR3 is TGTGCCAGCAGCAAGAAGCGGGACTCCTACAATGAGCAGTTCTTC. Protein sequence: CASSKKRDSYNEQFF.

The J gene is TRBJ1-2, the V gene TRBV10-3, with D possibly TRBD1 on 6 matching bases. CDR3 size: 14 residues. Germline V gene lookup returns CDR1 ENHRY and CDR2 SYGVKD. Trimming left V 8 bases short and J 4 bases short, with 17 bases between. The CDR3 loop reads CAIRNSRDTYGYTF. The CDR3 bases are TGTGCCATCCGTAACAGCCGGGACACCTATGGCTACACCTTC.

The V call is TRBV6-5, the J call TRBJ1-4; D not certain. V was cut by 2 bases and J by 8 bases, with 15 bases left in between. Germline CDR1 reads MNHEY; CDR2 reads SVGAGI. The CDR3 runs 15 residues. This chain's CDR3 is CASSYGSMEGEKLFF. Here the CDR3 DNA reads TGTGCCAGCAGTTACGGCTCCATGGAAGGGGAAAAACTGTTTTTT.

This sequence joins TRBV7-3 and TRBJ2-2; a possible D gene is TRBD1 (5 bases). This CDR3 has 14 residues. Trimming took 2 bases from V and 2 from J, leaving 6 bases between them. Looked up from germline, CDR1 is SGHTA and CDR2 is FQGTGA. The CDR3 DNA reads as TGTGCCAGCAGCTTAGACAGCAACACCGGGGAGCTGTTTTTT. Translating gives CASSLDSNTGELFF.

The chain couples TRBV6-5 to TRBJ2-7; D is tentatively TRBD1 or TRBD2 (5 bases each). The CDR3 has 15 amino acids. Trimming cost V 6 bases and J 9 bases, with 24 bases left between them. CDR1 and CDR2 (germline): MNHEY, SVGAGI. The CDR3 bases are TGTGCCAGCAGCTCTCTGTTCCCGGGACCCCAGGCGCAGTACTTC. This sequence encodes CASSSLFPGPQAQYF.

The V and J genes are TRBV27 and TRBJ1-2; D is uncertain. The V end lost 7 bases, the J end lost 7 bases, and 16 bases lay between the germline ends. This CDR3 region has 13 residues. The germline V gene encodes CDR1 MNHEY and CDR2 SMNVEV (reference sequence). CDR3: CASIIILDFGYTF. The CDR3 DNA follows: TGTGCCAGCATAATAATCCTGGATTTTGGCTACACCTTC.

V gene TRBV7-8 combines with J gene TRBJ2-3; D is uncertain. The V gene's germline CDR1 is SGHVS and CDR2 FQNEAQ. The CDR3 is 14 amino acids. V shed 5 bases and J shed 6 bases, with 15 bases lying between them. The CDR3 sequence is CASSQILPLDTQYF. The CDR3 DNA is TGTGCCAGCAGCCAGATTCTCCCCCTCGATACGCAGTATTTT.

This chain links TRBV7-9 with TRBJ1-2, with D possibly TRBD1 on 5 matching bases. V was trimmed by 4 bases and J by 6 bases, leaving 9 bases between them. CDR1 SEHNR and CDR2 FQNEAQ come from the germline V gene (reference sequence). The CDR3 runs 12 residues. The DNA for the CDR3 is TGTGCCAGCAGCTCGACAGTGCATGGCTACACCTTC. It encodes CASSSTVHGYTF.

The chain carries TRBV5-6 and TRBJ1-5; no clear D gene. V was cut by 4 bases and J by 0 bases, with 17 bases left in between. Germline CDR1 and CDR2: SGHDT and YYEEEE. The CDR3 loop spans 17 amino acids. CDR3 region: CASSRRTGMNSNQPQHF. The DNA of the CDR3 is TGTGCCAGCAGCCGAAGGACGGGAATGAATAGCAATCAGCCCCAGCATTTT.

The J gene is TRBJ1-3, the V gene TRBV5-5, with D tentatively TRBD1 (5 bases). Trimming took 4 bases from V and 0 from J, leaving 20 bases between them. This CDR3 is 18 amino acids long. CDR1 is SGHKS, CDR2 YYEKEE, per germline (reference sequence). In DNA, the CDR3 is TGTGCCAGCAGCGGGAGGGACGGCCCCGTCTTCTCTGGAAACACCATATATTTT. It translates to CASSGRDGPVFSGNTIYF.

The chain links TRBV19 to TRBJ2-1; D remains unclear. Trimming pared 5 bases from V and 2 bases from J, leaving 7 bases between. This CDR3 region has 13 residues. Germline CDR1 LNHDA, CDR2 SQIVND (reference sequence). The DNA for the CDR3 is TGTGCCAGTAGTCCCCCGGCCTACAATGAGCAGTTCTTC. It is translated as CASSPPAYNEQFF.

V gene TRBV2 combines with J gene TRBJ1-2; D gene unclear. The V end was cut by 1 base, the J end by 10 bases, with 16 bases between. Germline loops: CDR1 SNHLY, CDR2 FYNNEI. CDR3 size: 14 residues. The CDR3: CASSEVESGNHYTF. The CDR3 coding sequence is TGTGCCAGCAGTGAAGTGGAGTCGGGTAATCACTACACCTTC.

The chain uses TRBV15 and TRBJ2-3; D might be TRBD2 (5 bases). V was clipped by 8 bases and J by 5 bases, with 14 bases between them. Germline lookup yields CDR1 LNHNV and CDR2 YYDKDF (reference sequence). This CDR3 is built from 13 residues. The CDR3: CATVRGRQDTQYF. The DNA for the CDR3 is TGTGCCACCGTCCGCGGGCGCCAAGATACGCAGTATTTT.

The chain employs TRBV5-1 and TRBJ2-3, with 9 bases lining up with TRBD2. The CDR3 runs 15 residues. The germline gives CDR1 SGHRS, CDR2 YFSETQ. The V and J ends lost 4 bases and 1 base, in that order; junction bases with no gene match: 4. CDR3 protein: CASSPGLAGTDTQYF. The CDR3 coding sequence is TGCGCCAGCAGCCCGGGACTAGCCGGCACAGATACGCAGTATTTT.

The V call is TRBV14, the J call TRBJ1-1; a weak D match, TRBD1 (6 bases). CDR3 length equals 16 residues. Germline V gene data show CDR1 as SGHDN and CDR2 as FVKESK. The V end lost 4 bases, the J end lost 0 bases, and 15 bases lay between the germline ends. The CDR3 region has the DNA TGTGCCAGCAGCCGGTCCGGGGGCTACATGAACACTGAAGCTTTCTTT. This gives the protein CASSRSGGYMNTEAFF.

J is TRBJ2-1 and V is TRBV7-9; D possibly corresponds to TRBD2 (6 bases). The CDR3 is 15 amino acids. V was clipped by 0 bases and J by 6 bases, with 12 bases between them. The germline V gene encodes CDR1 SEHNR and CDR2 FQNEAQ (reference sequence). CDR3 loop: CASSLAGGLLNEQFF. CDR3 bases: TGTGCCAGCAGCTTAGCGGGGGGATTACTCAATGAGCAGTTCTTC.

J is TRBJ2-2 and V is TRBV7-3; D possibly corresponds to TRBD1 (7 bases). The length of the CDR3 is 18 residues. V shed 5 bases and J shed 4 bases, with 23 bases lying between them. Germline assignment: CDR1 SGHTA and CDR2 FQGTGA. Written as DNA, the CDR3 is TGTGCCAGCAGCGGGCCCGAGGCAGGGGGGAGACTCACCGGGGAGCTGTTTTTT. Protein product: CASSGPEAGGRLTGELFF. Variable domain in full (rest from reference TRBV7-3 and TRBJ2-2): GAGVSQTPSNKVTEKGKYVELRCDPISGHTALYWYRQSLGQGPEFLIYFQGTGAADDSGLPNDRFFAVRPEGSVSTLKIQRTERGDSAVYLCASSGPEAGGRLTGELFFGEGSRLTVL.